This entry lists 24 T cell receptor beta chains sequenced from one sample in a study of glioma-infiltrating T cells. Using RNA template, CDR3s of TCR alpha and beta were amplified with iRepertoire arm-PCR. Each CDR3 protein gets one entry after TCRdb re-called the multiplex PCR reads with MiXCR. Among around 97,000 distinct CDR3 sequences, 25% to 35% were seen once, and the ten largest hold roughly 45%. Sequenced: glioma tissue, nonneoplastic brain tissue, or PBMCs (not recorded which). The receptors shown here come from a human donor with low-grade glioma or glioblastoma, undergoing nonglioma brain surgery, or in good health (not recorded which).

A note on this clonotype: A much larger clone is a single base away; this may be a read error. The V and J genes are TRBV7-2 and TRBJ2-7, with D perhaps matching TRBD1 or TRBD2 (5 bases each). V shed 6 bases and J shed 0 bases, with 9 bases lying between them. The V gene's germline CDR1 is SGHTA and CDR2 FQGNSA. This CDR3 comprises 13 residues. In DNA, the CDR3 is TGTGCCAGCAGAAGGGACGGCTCCTACGAGCAGTACTTC. This gives the protein CASRRDGSYEQYF.

Concerning this clonotype: This is likely a read error, given that the CDR3 carries no conserved phenylalanine or tryptophan at its end. The chain recombines TRBV2 with TRBJ1-3; D gene unclear. V lost 6 bases to trimming and J lost 0 bases, with 6 bases between them. There are 13 residues in the CDR3. The germline CDR1 and CDR2 sequences are SNHLY and FYNNEI. CDR3: CASSLFSGNTIYP. The CDR3 DNA follows: TGTGCCAGCAGCCTTTTCTCTGGAAACACCATATATCCT.

This clonotype was counted at least ten times. The chain recombines TRBV14 with TRBJ1-2; 9 positions agree with TRBD1. The CDR3 covers 14 residues. After removal of 1 base from V and 8 bases from J, the junction contained 5 bases not matched to a gene. Germline CDR1 and CDR2: SGHDN and FVKESK. This chain's CDR3 is CASSQATGGSGYTF. In DNA form, the CDR3 reads TGTGCCAGCAGCCAAGCTACAGGGGGCAGCGGCTACACCTTC. The variable domain in full, with the rest retrieved from reference TRBV14 and TRBJ1-2, is EAGVTQFPSHSVIEKGQTVTLRCDPISGHDNLYWYRRVMGKEIKFLLHFVKESKQDESGMPNNRFLAERTGGTYSTLKVQPAELEDSGVYFCASSQATGGSGYTFGSGTRLTVV.

Many counts were recorded for this clonotype. V and J are TRBV6-1 and TRBJ2-3; D is unresolved. The CDR3 spans 13 residues. Trimming cost V 10 bases and J 1 base, with 12 bases left between them. Germline V gene data show CDR1 as MNHNS and CDR2 as SASEGT. The CDR3 coding sequence is TGTGCCACCTATCCGGGCGGCACAGATACGCAGTATTTT. This sequence encodes CATYPGGTDTQYF.

The gene calls are TRBV6-2 or TRBV6-3 and TRBJ1-2; D not certain. The CDR3 totals 14 residues. Germline CDR1 MNHEY, CDR2 SVGEGT. The V end lost 0 bases, the J end lost 10 bases, and 15 bases lay between the germline ends. The CDR3 spells CASSYSQGVQDYTF. The CDR3 DNA sequence: TGTGCCAGCAGTTACTCGCAAGGAGTTCAGGACTACACCTTC.

As to this clonotype: A much larger clone differs by one base, so this may be a read error. This chain connects TRBV6-2 or TRBV6-3 to TRBJ1-6; D not certain. Germline CDR1 is MNHEY and CDR2 is SVGEGT. The CDR3 is 14 residues long. CDR3 sequence (DNA): TGTGCCAGCATGGAATGGGAAATCCTTTCACCCCTCAACTTT. Its protein product is CASMEWEILSPLNF.

Concerning this clonotype: A read error may be the cause here, since a much bigger clone is one base away. The chain employs TRBV28 and TRBJ1-1, with 10 bases identical to TRBD2. Matching the DNA end better, TRBJ2-5 makes the J call doubtful. Looked up from germline, CDR1 is MDHEN and CDR2 is SYDVKM. CDR3 size: 16 residues. The CDR3 is CASSQIGLAAQDTQYF. The CDR3 nucleotides read TGCGCCAGCAGCCAAATCGGACTAGCGGCACAAGATACCCAGTACTTC.

This clonotype was recorded a few times. This chain connects TRBV5-1 to TRBJ2-3, with TRBD2 identical over 14 bases. This CDR3 region has 18 residues. V lost 0 bases and J lost 1; bases outside the gene matches: 4. From germline, CDR1 is SGHRS and CDR2 YFSETQ. CDR3 region: CASSLASTSGGGTDTQYF. The DNA of the CDR3 is TGCGCCAGCAGCTTGGCCTCGACTAGCGGGGGGGGCACAGATACGCAGTATTTT.

This clonotype came up once. With a much larger clone just one base away, this may be a read error. The chain links TRBV4-1 to TRBJ2-1; D gene ambiguous. Germline CDR1 is MGHRA and CDR2 is YSYEKL. The CDR3 has 13 residues. The CDR3 loop reads CASSQEVYNEKFF. DNA of the CDR3: TGCGCCAGCAGCCAAGAGGTCTACAATGAGAAGTTCTTC.

Of note for this clonotype: Just one base apart from a much larger clone, this may be a read error. The J gene is TRBJ1-3, the V gene TRBV20-1; the D is unclear. Trimming took 7 bases from V and 3 from J, leaving 7 bases between them. The CDR3 sequence is 11 residues long. The germline V gene has CDR1 DFQATT and CDR2 SNEGSKA (reference sequence). CDR3 in amino acids: CSDVLGNTIYF. The CDR3 DNA sequence: TGCAGTGACGTCCTTGGAAACACCATATATTTT.

This clonotype was detected only a few times. The chain links TRBV11-2 to TRBJ1-2, with 8 bases lining up with TRBD1. CDR1 SGHAT and CDR2 FQNNGV come from the germline V gene. Losses at the gene ends were 5 bases for V and 2 bases for J; bases not matched to a gene: 4. The CDR3 is 14 amino acids. CDR3 residues: CASSARTGNYGYTF. Written as DNA, the CDR3 is TGTGCCAGCAGCGCCCGGACAGGGAACTATGGCTACACCTTC.

The J gene is TRBJ2-4, the V gene TRBV19, with 10 bases lining up with TRBD1. The V gene's germline CDR1 is LNHDA and CDR2 SQIVND (reference sequence). CDR3 length: 15 amino acids. With 5 bases clipped from V and 7 bases from J, the junction kept 8 bases outside the gene matches. CDR3 nucleotide sequence: TGTGCCAGTAGTGACGGGACAGGGGCGCCGAACATTCAGTACTTC. It encodes CASSDGTGAPNIQYF.

The chain is built from TRBV6-1 and TRBJ1-6, with D hard to call. CDR1 and CDR2 from the germline V gene are MNHNS and SASEGT. Trimming cost V 5 bases and J 8 bases, with 7 bases left between them. The length of the CDR3 is 12 residues. The CDR3 here is CASSRPYSPLHF. The CDR3 DNA sequence: TGTGCCAGCAGTCGCCCGTATTCACCCCTCCACTTT.

A remark on this clonotype: A much larger clone sits a single nucleotide away, making a read error possible. The chain carries TRBV2 and TRBJ1-6, with D tentatively TRBD1 (6 bases). There are 13 residues in the CDR3. Germline assignment: CDR1 SNHLY and CDR2 FYNNEI. CDR3 DNA sequence: TGTGCCAGCAGGGATGACAGGAGATCACCCCTCCAGTTT. Translated, it gives CASRDDRRSPLQF. The variable domain in full, completed from reference TRBV2 and TRBJ1-6, reads EPEVTQTPSHQVTQMGQEVILRCVPISNHLYFYWYRQILGQKVEFLVSFYNNEISEKSEIFDDQFSVERPDGSNFTLKIRSTKLEDSAMYFCASRDDRRSPLQFGNGTRLTVT.

This clonotype was seen more than once but under ten times. The V gene is TRBV3-1, the J gene TRBJ1-5, with a tentative D call TRBD1 (5 bases). The CDR3 length is 13 residues. Germline loops: CDR1 LGHDT, CDR2 YNNKEL (reference sequence). Trimming took 1 base from V and 16 from J, leaving 17 bases between them. The CDR3 sequence: CASSQVMGRLIHF. The CDR3 DNA sequence: TGTGCCAGCAGCCAAGTGATGGGGCGACTTATACATTTT.

A word on this clonotype: This may stem from a read error, because a much larger clone lies one nucleotide away. This chain links TRBV7-2 with TRBJ2-5, with D hard to call. Trimming cost V 5 bases and J 5 bases, with 18 bases left between them. Germline V gene lookup returns CDR1 SGHTA and CDR2 FQGNSA. This CDR3 is built from 15 residues. The CDR3 is CASSVTSNLLETQYF. As DNA, the CDR3 is TGTGCCAGCAGCGTTACGAGCAATCTTCTGGAGACCCAGTACTTC. The whole variable domain, remainder taken from reference TRBV7-2 and TRBJ2-5, is GAGVSQSPSNKVTEKGKDVELRCDPISGHTALYWYRQSLGQGLEFLIYFQGNSAPDKSGLPSDRFSAERTGGSVSTLTIQRTQQEDSAVYLCASSVTSNLLETQYFGPGTRLLVL.

In the case of this clonotype: A much larger clone lies one base from this, so it may be a read error. The chain is built from TRBV20-1 and TRBJ1-4; TRBD1 might be the D (6 bases). Looked up from germline, CDR1 is DFQATT and CDR2 is SNEGSKA (reference sequence). The V and J ends lost 5 bases and 3 bases respectively, with 16 bases between them. The CDR3 runs 15 residues. CDR3 in DNA: TGCAGTGCTTGGTCTCCGGGACAATCTAATGAAAAACTGTTTTTT. Translation: CSAWSPGQSNEKLFF.

Notes on this clonotype: A much bigger clone sits one base away, suggesting this may be a read error. V and J are TRBV20-1 and TRBJ2-1, with a tentative D call TRBD2 (5 bases). The CDR3 has 15 amino acids. Looked up from germline, CDR1 is DFQATT and CDR2 is SNEGSKA (reference sequence). CDR3 sequence: CSAREGVSSYNEQFF. CDR3 sequence (DNA): TGCAGTGCCAGAGAGGGCGTCAGCTCCTACAATGAGCAGTTCTTC.

This clonotype has only one observation. It may be a read error: a sequence one base away is much more abundant. The J gene is TRBJ2-6, the V gene TRBV27; D perhaps matches TRBD1 (5 bases). This CDR3 is built from 13 residues. Germline CDR1 MNHEY, CDR2 SMNVEV (reference sequence). As DNA, the CDR3 is TGTGCCAGCCGTACAGCTGGGGCCAACGCCCTGACTTTC. This sequence encodes CASRTAGANALTF.

This clonotype has ten or more counts. V gene TRBV6-1 combines with J gene TRBJ2-1, with D perhaps matching TRBD2 (5 bases). V was clipped by 4 bases and J by 10 bases, with 11 bases between them. The germline V gene has CDR1 MNHNS and CDR2 SASEGT. The CDR3 contains 12 residues. As DNA, the CDR3 is TGTGCCAGCAGTGCGGGAACCCGGGAGCAGTTCTTC. This translates into CASSAGTREQFF.

Ten or more counts support this clonotype. J is TRBJ2-1 and V is TRBV20-1, with 10 bases lining up with TRBD2. The CDR3 contains 16 residues. CDR1 DFQATT and CDR2 SNEGSKA come from the germline V gene (reference sequence). V dropped 3 bases and J dropped 3; count of bases not matched to a gene: 8. The chain's CDR3 is CSASVAGGLYYNEQFF. In DNA form, the CDR3 reads TGCAGTGCTAGTGTAGCGGGGGGCCTTTACTACAATGAGCAGTTCTTC.

Of note for this clonotype: This is likely a read error, given that the CDR3 carries no conserved phenylalanine or tryptophan at its end. Here the CDR3 DNA reads TGTGCCAGCAGCCCAGGGGCTACCTCCTACAATGAGCAGTTCCTC. Its protein product is CASSPGATSYNEQFL. The chain carries TRBV28 and TRBJ2-1; maybe TRBD1 (6 bases). The CDR3 totals 15 residues. V lost 6 bases, J lost 0 bases, and 12 bases lay in between. Germline-derived CDR1 and CDR2 are MDHEN and SYDVKM.

This clonotype showed up many times. The gene calls are TRBV28 and TRBJ2-6; D might be TRBD1 (5 bases). Trimming removed 6 bases at V and 2 bases at J, with 8 bases between. The CDR3 contains 14 residues. Germline CDR1 reads MDHEN; CDR2 reads SYDVKM. In DNA form, the CDR3 reads TGTGCCAGCAGAGGGGCGGCTGGGGCCAACGTCCTGACTTTC. Protein product: CASRGAAGANVLTF.

V and J are TRBV12-3 or TRBV12-4 and TRBJ1-5; weak D call: TRBD1 (6 bases). Trimming stripped 5 bases from V and 5 bases from J, with 10 bases between. The CDR3 has 13 residues. DNA of the CDR3: TGTGCCAGCAGTCGACAGGAGGATCAGCCCCAGCATTTT. Its protein is CASSRQEDQPQHF.